This T cell receptor (beta chain) was retrieved from a study of T cells in Graves' hyperthyroidism and ophthalmopathy. What was amplified from RNA transcripts were TCR beta CDR3 regions. The HTBI set primed first-round TCR CDR3 RT-PCR. MiXCR, applied by TCRdb to the multiplex PCR reads, yields one record per CDR3 protein. The sample shows some 400,000 distinct CDR3 sequences, 14% of them seen only once. This clonotype showed up just once. V lost 0 bases to trimming and J lost 6 bases, with 15 bases between them. Germline values: CDR1 DFQATT, CDR2 SNEGSKA (reference sequence). This CDR3 is built from 16 residues.

This chain joins TRBV20-1 and TRBJ1-6; D uncertain. This receptor was obtained from a woman in her fifties or sixties with Graves' hyperthyroidism. The source material was blood. CDR3 coding DNA: TGCAGTGCTAGAGATCGTGAGTCTCCGGTTAATTCACCCCTCCACTTT. Protein: CSARDRESPVNSPLHF.